These 27 T cell receptor beta chains share one sample of origin, sequenced in a study of blood T cell repertoires in COVID-19. Generated by immunoSEQ multiplex PCR, the TCRdb table keeps only in-frame clones and is missing some. The sample lists around 160,000 clones, roughly 76% seen once, with 6.5% to 8.5% in the top ten. Source material: peripheral blood. Source of these receptors: a human donor with acute or convalescent COVID-19. The donor label of this sample is uncertain.

The chain combines TRBV11-2 with TRBJ2-1; the D gene is possibly TRBD2 (6 bases). This CDR3 is 14 amino acids long. Deletions cut 4 bases from V and 3 bases from J, with 10 bases between. The germline V gene encodes CDR1 SGHAT and CDR2 FQNNGV. Here the CDR3 DNA reads TGTGCCAGCAGCTCCGGGACTCGCTACAATGAGCAGTTCTTC. Residues: CASSSGTRYNEQFF.

This rearrangement joins TRBV5-1 to TRBJ2-7; 7 bases fit TRBD1. The ends lost 2 bases at V and 1 base at J; junction bases unmatched: 3. Germline V gives CDR1 SGHRS, CDR2 YFSETQ. This CDR3 contains 14 residues. CDR3 loop: CASSFGRGSYEQYF. CDR3 bases: TGCGCCAGCAGCTTCGGCAGGGGGTCCTACGAGCAGTACTTC.

The rearrangement links TRBV5-1 to TRBJ2-1; 10 bases are a match to TRBD2. Trimming removed 9 bases from V and 5 bases from J; junction bases left unmatched: 5. From germline, CDR1 is SGHRS and CDR2 YFSETQ. The CDR3 consists of 13 residues. The CDR3 loop is CATRTSGDNEQFF. DNA for the CDR3: TGCGCCACCCGGACTAGCGGAGACAATGAGCAGTTCTTC. Based on the CDR3 plus reference TRBV5-1 and TRBJ2-1, the full variable domain is KAGVTQTPRYLIKTRGQQVTLSCSPISGHRSVSWYQQTPGQGLQFLFEYFSETQRNKGNFPGRFSGRQFSNSRSEMNVSTLELGDSALYLCATRTSGDNEQFFGPGTRLTVL.

The chain joins TRBV5-8 to TRBJ2-5; D perhaps matches TRBD1 (6 bases). V was cut by 2 bases and J by 7 bases, with 21 bases left in between. The CDR3 loop spans 16 amino acids. Germline lookup yields CDR1 SGHTS and CDR2 YDEGEE. CDR3 in DNA: TGTGCCAGCAGCTTACCCAGGGGCGCGTTGGTGGGGACCCAGTACTTC. The encoded protein is CASSLPRGALVGTQYF. Full variable domain (remainder filled in from reference TRBV5-8 and TRBJ2-5): EAGVTQSPTHLIKTRGQQATLRCSPISGHTSVYWYQQALGLGLQFLLWYDEGEERNRGNFPPRFSGRQFPNYSSELNVNALELEDSALYLCASSLPRGALVGTQYFGPGTRLLVL.

This clone was seen only once. This rearrangement joins TRBV11-2 to TRBJ2-1; possible D gene TRBD2, 5 bases. The CDR3 has 12 amino acids. The germline V gene encodes CDR1 SGHAT and CDR2 FQNNGV. The V end lost 3 bases, the J end lost 13 bases, and 13 bases lay between the germline ends. The CDR3 region has the DNA TGTGCCAGCAGCTTTGAGGCGGGTCAACAGTTCTTC. Amino acids: CASSFEAGQQFF.

This chain links TRBV3-1 (or the pseudogene TRBV3-2) with TRBJ2-2; TRBD2 might be the D (7 bases). V was trimmed by 1 base and J by 5 bases, leaving 11 bases between them. Germline lookup yields CDR1 LGHDT and CDR2 YNNKEL (reference sequence). There are 15 residues in the CDR3. CDR3 DNA sequence: TGTGCCAGCAGCCAAGGGCGGGGGCGAACCGGGGAGCTGTTTTTT. It encodes CASSQGRGRTGELFF.

This clone has a single count. V is TRBV6-5 and J is TRBJ2-5; 9 nucleotides line up with TRBD2. The CDR3 extends over 13 amino acids. The V gene's germline CDR1 is MNHEY and CDR2 SVGAGI. V dropped 6 bases and J dropped 5; count of bases not matched to a gene: 4. CDR3 nucleotide sequence: TGTGCCAGCAGGCGGGGGGGCACGGAGACCCAGTACTTC. It yields the protein CASRRGGTETQYF.

V gene TRBV3-1 (or the pseudogene TRBV3-2) combines with J gene TRBJ1-2; TRBD1 is a possible D gene (6 bases). Germline CDR1 reads LGHDT; CDR2 reads YNNKEL (reference sequence). V was clipped by 4 bases and J by 4 bases, with 16 bases between them. This CDR3 has 15 residues. CDR3: CASSRTNSDSYGYTF. CDR3 nucleotide sequence: TGTGCCAGCAGCCGAACCAATTCGGACAGCTATGGCTACACCTTC.

The chain has TRBV24-1 and TRBJ2-4; D perhaps matches TRBD2 (6 bases). Trimming took off 4 bases at V and 8 bases at J, with 17 bases between the two ends. This CDR3 has 15 residues. The germline CDR1 and CDR2 sequences are KGHDR and SFDVKD. Here the CDR3 DNA reads TGTGCCACCAGTGACCCCCGGGGCCCGGGAGACATTCAGTACTTC. This codes for CATSDPRGPGDIQYF.

This chain connects TRBV29-1 to TRBJ2-1; D gene ambiguous. Germline CDR1 and CDR2: SQVTM and ANQGSEA. The ends were cut back, 5 bases at V and 1 base at J, with 3 bases in the middle. This CDR3 is 11 amino acids long. CDR3 region: CSVHSYNEQFF. CDR3 DNA sequence: TGCAGCGTTCATTCCTACAATGAGCAGTTCTTC.

The gene calls are TRBV18 and TRBJ1-2; D is possibly TRBD1 (5 bases). Germline values: CDR1 KGHSH, CDR2 LQKENI. The CDR3 runs to 15 residues. Deletions cut 0 bases from V and 6 bases from J, with 14 bases between. CDR3 DNA: TGTGCCAGCTCACCACCGGTCAGGGCTAGACATGGCTACACCTTC. Amino acids: CASSPPVRARHGYTF.

The sample holds one count of this clone. CDR3 sequence reads: CASSEHYTGELFF. The DNA of the CDR3 is TGCGCCAGCAGTGAACATTACACCGGGGAGCTGTTTTTT. This chain connects TRBV10-2 to TRBJ2-2, with D uncertain. CDR3 length equals 13 residues. V lost 3 bases and J 3 bases, leaving 5 bases between the germline ends. Germline CDR1 is WSHSY and CDR2 is SAAADI.

The V gene is TRBV30, the J gene TRBJ1-6; no firm D call. The CDR3 length is 15 residues. Trimming took 5 bases from V and 4 from J, leaving 15 bases between them. Germline CDR1 and CDR2: GTSNPN and SVGIG (reference sequence). As DNA, the CDR3 is TGTGCCTGGGCTGGGCGGGAAACATATAATTCACCCCTCCACTTT. Residues: CAWAGRETYNSPLHF.

In this sample, this clone turned up once. V and J are TRBV6-6 and TRBJ1-6; weak D call: TRBD1 (6 bases). Looked up from germline, CDR1 is MNHNY and CDR2 is SVGAGI (reference sequence). This CDR3 spans 16 amino acids. Trimming removed 6 bases at V and 5 bases at J, with 17 bases between. CDR3 amino acids: CASRPRGAGDNSPLHF. The DNA of the CDR3 is TGTGCCAGCAGGCCCCGGGGGGCCGGAGATAATTCACCCCTCCACTTT.

This chain joins TRBV5-1 and TRBJ2-3; tentative D call: TRBD1 (5 bases). The V gene lost 4 bases and the J gene lost 1 base, with 16 bases spanning the gap. From germline, CDR1 is SGHRS and CDR2 YFSETQ. This CDR3 is 16 amino acids long. The DNA for the CDR3 is TGCGCCAGCAGCCTCCTTCGACAGACCGGCACAGATACGCAGTATTTT. Residues: CASSLLRQTGTDTQYF.

DNA for the CDR3: TGTGCCAGCAGCCTACTATGGGACTCCTACACAGATACGCAGTATTTT. It specifies CASSLLWDSYTDTQYF. The chain uses TRBV14 and TRBJ2-3; possibly TRBD2 for D (6 bases). Germline lookup yields CDR1 SGHDN and CDR2 FVKESK. The CDR3 is 16 residues long. Trimming removed 4 bases from V and 2 bases from J, with 16 bases in between.

The chain joins TRBV6-1 to TRBJ1-1; D is uncertain. The CDR3 has 12 amino acids. Germline values: CDR1 MNHNS, CDR2 SASEGT. V shed 2 bases and J shed 7 bases, with 8 bases lying between them. In nucleotides, the CDR3 is TGTGCCAGCAGTGAAATAGCGGGTGAAGCTTTCTTT. Its translation: CASSEIAGEAFF.

The V gene is TRBV15, the J gene TRBJ2-1, with 8 bases identical to TRBD1. There are 15 residues in the CDR3. V lost 1 base and J lost 9; bases outside the gene matches: 8. Germline CDR1 and CDR2: LNHNV and YYDKDF (reference sequence). Here the CDR3 DNA reads TGTGCCACCAGCAGAGGGGGTCAGGGGGCTCGTGAGCAGTTCTTC. Translation: CATSRGGQGAREQFF.

The rearrangement joins TRBV19 to TRBJ1-5, with a possible D match to TRBD1 (6 bases). V lost 1 base and J lost 4, with 11 bases in between. The germline V gene encodes CDR1 LNHDA and CDR2 SQIVND (reference sequence). The CDR3 consists of 15 residues. The DNA of the CDR3 is TGTGCCAGTAGTATAGGACAGGTACCAAATCAGCCCCAGCATTTT. Protein product: CASSIGQVPNQPQHF. Combining the CDR3 with reference TRBV19 and TRBJ1-5 gives the whole variable domain DGGITQSPKYLFRKEGQNVTLSCEQNLNHDAMYWYRQDPGQGLRLIYYSQIVNDFQKGDIAEGYSVSREKKESFPLTVTSAQKNPTAFYLCASSIGQVPNQPQHFGDGTRLSIL.

The J gene is TRBJ1-1, the V gene TRBV12-2; TRBD1 reflects the table's D call only, with no check against the DNA. TRBV12-2 is reported as a pseudogene. This CDR3 is 11 amino acids long. The CDR3 nucleotides are TGTGCAAGTCGCAATCGGACACAAGCTTTCTTT. This gives the protein CASRNRTQAFF.

The CDR3 nucleotides read TGTGCCAGCAGCTTGGTTGGGGGCGGCACAGATACGCAGTATTTT. It translates to CASSLVGGGTDTQYF. V usage is TRBV5-4 and J usage is TRBJ2-3, with a possible D match to TRBD1 (6 bases). Germline CDR1 is SGHNT and CDR2 is YYREEE (reference sequence). This CDR3 contains 15 residues. V was trimmed by 0 bases and J by 1 base, leaving 9 bases between them.

The chain links TRBV19 to TRBJ1-1, with D perhaps TRBD1 (5 bases). The length of the CDR3 is 14 residues. Trimming pared 5 bases from V and 8 bases from J, leaving 18 bases between. Germline assignment: CDR1 LNHDA and CDR2 SQIVND (reference sequence). CDR3 nucleotide sequence: TGTGCCAGTAGTCCGGAAGGAGGGGTTCGAGAAGCTTTCTTT. Protein sequence: CASSPEGGVREAFF.

The V and J genes are TRBV18 and TRBJ2-2; 7 bases agree with TRBD1. CDR3 size: 15 residues. J was trimmed by 6 bases and V by 4 bases; bases with no gene match: 8. CDR1 is KGHSH and CDR2 is LQKENI in the germline V gene. The CDR3 DNA reads as TGTGCCAGCTCACTAACCCGGGACAGAGCCGGGGAGCTGTTTTTT. Amino acid sequence: CASSLTRDRAGELFF.

This chain connects TRBV7-8 to TRBJ2-1; tentatively, D is TRBD2 (6 bases). Trimming pared 2 bases from V and 2 bases from J, leaving 10 bases between. The CDR3 loop spans 15 amino acids. Per germline, CDR1 SGHVS and CDR2 FQNEAQ. The CDR3 coding sequence is TGTGCCAGCAGCTTATGGGACTCCGCCTACAATGAGCAGTTCTTC. Residues: CASSLWDSAYNEQFF.

The rearrangement uses TRBV10-3 and TRBJ1-2; 7 nucleotides line up with TRBD1. Trimming cost V 6 bases and J 6 bases; bases outside gene matches: 10. Germline loops: CDR1 ENHRY, CDR2 SYGVKD. This CDR3 contains 14 residues. The CDR3: CAISPQGTRDGYTF. The DNA for the CDR3 is TGTGCCATCAGCCCACAGGGGACGCGCGATGGCTACACCTTC.

The chain has TRBV5-1 and TRBJ1-1; D gene ambiguous. Germline loops: CDR1 SGHRS, CDR2 YFSETQ. This CDR3 is 14 amino acids long. Trimming took 2 bases from V and 4 from J, leaving 12 bases between them. The DNA of the CDR3 is TGCGCCAGCAGCTTTACTGGAGGAGGCACTGAAGCTTTCTTT. Translating gives CASSFTGGGTEAFF.

The chain couples TRBV7-6 to TRBJ2-1; possible D gene TRBD2, 6 bases. The germline V and J ends were trimmed by 5 bases and 8 bases, with 22 bases remaining between them. Germline V gene sequence: CDR1 SGHVS, CDR2 FNYEAQ. This CDR3 region has 16 residues. CDR3 residues: CASSQPTGTQGDEQFF. In nucleotides, the CDR3 is TGTGCCAGCAGCCAACCTACCGGGACTCAAGGTGATGAGCAGTTCTTC.